Following are 7 T cell receptor beta chains from one sample sequenced in a study of glioma-infiltrating T cells. Using RNA template, CDR3s of TCR alpha and beta were amplified with iRepertoire arm-PCR. In TCRdb, the multiplex PCR reads were re-called with MiXCR into one record per CDR3 protein. The sample has 150,000 or so distinct CDR3 sequences, roughly two fifths seen once; the top ten hold around a fifth. The sequenced material came from glioma tissue, nonneoplastic brain tissue, or PBMCs (not recorded which). These receptors came from a human donor with low-grade glioma or glioblastoma, undergoing nonglioma brain surgery, or in good health (not recorded which).

This clonotype has at least ten counts. The chain combines TRBV6-1 with TRBJ2-1; tentatively, D is TRBD1 (6 bases). V lost 5 bases and J 0 bases, leaving 8 bases between the germline ends. The length of the CDR3 is 14 residues. Germline-derived CDR1 and CDR2 are MNHNS and SASEGT. CDR3 in amino acids: CASSPGHSYNEQFF. The CDR3 DNA is TGTGCCAGCAGTCCGGGACACTCCTACAATGAGCAGTTCTTC.

CDR3: CASSIGRSFGEQYF. For the CDR3, the DNA is TGTGCCAGCAGTATAGGACGGTCTTTCGGGGAGCAGTACTTC. The chain has TRBV6-2 or TRBV6-3 and TRBJ2-7; D ambiguous. Deletions cut 5 bases from V and 7 bases from J, with 18 bases between. The CDR3 loop spans 14 amino acids. Germline values: CDR1 MNHEY, CDR2 SVGEGT.

The chain uses TRBV2 and TRBJ1-5, with D possibly matching TRBD1 (5 bases). The CDR3 is 17 amino acids. The ends were cut back, 7 bases at V and 0 bases at J, with 19 bases in the middle. Per germline, CDR1 SNHLY and CDR2 FYNNEI. The CDR3 coding sequence is TGTGCCAGCAATCTCAACGGGGGGTGGAGTAGCAATCAGCCCCAGCATTTT. It yields the protein CASNLNGGWSSNQPQHF. The full variable domain, in which reference TRBV2 and TRBJ1-5 provide the parts outside the CDR3, is EPEVTQTPSHQVTQMGQEVILRCVPISNHLYFYWYRQILGQKVEFLVSFYNNEISEKSEIFDDQFSVERPDGSNFTLKIRSTKLEDSAMYFCASNLNGGWSSNQPQHFGDGTRLSIL.

This clonotype was seen more than once but under ten times. J is TRBJ2-3 and V is TRBV25-1; 8 bases are shared with TRBD2. The V gene's germline CDR1 is MGHDK and CDR2 SYGVNS. Unmatched junction bases numbered 7, after V lost 2 bases and J lost 6 bases. The CDR3 runs to 15 residues. CDR3 in DNA: TGTGCCAGCAGTGAAGGTTGGCGGGAGGTGGATACGCAGTATTTT. This codes for CASSEGWREVDTQYF.

The chain uses TRBV20-1 and TRBJ2-1; 13 nucleotides agree with TRBD2. V was pared by 6 bases and J by 4 bases, with 6 bases of the junction left unmatched. This CDR3 contains 15 residues. Looked up from germline, CDR1 is DFQATT and CDR2 is SNEGSKA (reference sequence). This chain's CDR3 is CSAPPLAGGYNEQFF. CDR3 coding DNA: TGCAGTGCCCCACCACTAGCGGGGGGGTACAATGAGCAGTTCTTC.

This chain uses TRBV2 with TRBJ1-2; tentatively, D is TRBD1 (6 bases). Trimming removed 5 bases from V and 3 bases from J, with 22 bases in between. Germline lookup yields CDR1 SNHLY and CDR2 FYNNEI. CDR3 length: 17 amino acids. CDR3 sequence reads: CASSNEPESTGYYGYTF. The CDR3 DNA follows: TGTGCCAGCAGTAACGAGCCCGAATCGACAGGTTACTATGGCTACACCTTC.

The chain combines TRBV7-8 with TRBJ2-1; D might be TRBD2 (5 bases). The CDR3 is made up of 14 amino acids. Germline V gene data show CDR1 as SGHVS and CDR2 as FQNEAQ. Trimming removed 2 bases at V and 8 bases at J, with 13 bases between. The chain's CDR3 is CASSLSPGLDEQFF. The CDR3 nucleotides read TGTGCCAGCAGCTTAAGCCCGGGGTTGGATGAGCAGTTCTTC.